The 30 T cell receptor beta chains below come from one sample, sequenced in a study of blood T cells in healthy people across ages. Combining a sample-barcoded 5' primer with a J-beta primer mix, a second PCR ran for roughly 7 to 11 cycles. Via MiXCR, TCRdb re-called the 5' RACE reads, giving one row per CDR3 protein. The table records around 1,700,000 distinct CDR3 sequences, about 28% of them present only once. Sample: blood. These receptors were taken from a young woman in good health.

A few counts support this clonotype. The chain combines TRBV12-3 or TRBV12-4 with TRBJ1-2; D perhaps matches TRBD1 (5 bases). The CDR3 spans 13 residues. Trimming cost V 7 bases and J 4 bases, with 13 bases left between them. As DNA, the CDR3 is TGTGCCAGCAAAGGGGACGGAACCTATGGCTACACCTTC. This encodes CASKGDGTYGYTF.

The rearrangement joins TRBV5-1 to TRBJ2-7; 12 bases fit TRBD1. Germline assignment: CDR1 SGHRS and CDR2 YFSETQ. CDR3 length: 17 residues. V dropped 6 bases and J dropped 6; count of bases not matched to a gene: 16. The CDR3, as DNA: TGCGCCAGCAACCAAGGGCCCGGGACAGGGGGCTCCGGCGAGCAGTACTTC. Residues: CASNQGPGTGGSGEQYF.

This clonotype occurred many times. J is TRBJ2-1 and V is TRBV12-3 or TRBV12-4; no clear D. CDR3 length: 11 residues. Between the trimmed V and J ends, which lost 2 bases and 9 bases, there was a span of 5 bases. CDR3 bases: TGTGCCAGCAGTTTACGGACTGAGCAGTTCTTC. This translates into CASSLRTEQFF.

This clonotype was seen repeatedly, ten times or more. This chain connects TRBV29-1 to TRBJ2-3; D is ambiguous. CDR3 length: 13 amino acids. Germline V gene lookup returns CDR1 SQVTM and CDR2 ANQGSEA. Trimming took off 5 bases at V and 7 bases at J, with 16 bases between the two ends. The CDR3 region has the DNA TGCAGCGTTAAAATGTGGCTCCGGTATACGCAGTATTTT. It is translated as CSVKMWLRYTQYF.

The rearrangement links TRBV28 to TRBJ2-1, with 12 bases matching TRBD2. The CDR3 has 16 amino acids. The trim removed 6 bases at V and 6 bases at J, leaving 9 bases unmatched. The germline CDR1 and CDR2 sequences are MDHEN and SYDVKM. CDR3: CASSSPSGGAGNEQFF. The CDR3 bases are TGTGCCAGCAGCAGTCCTAGCGGGGGGGCCGGCAATGAGCAGTTCTTC. Full variable domain (rest looked up from reference TRBV28 and TRBJ2-1): DVKVTQSSRYLVKRTGEKVFLECVQDMDHENMFWYRQDPGLGLRLIYFSYDVKMKEKGDIPEGYSVSREKKERFSLILESASTNQTSMYLCASSSPSGGAGNEQFFGPGTRLTVL.

The chain employs TRBV6-2 or TRBV6-3 and TRBJ2-1, with 8 bases identical to TRBD2. Germline trimming cut 8 bases from V and 9 bases from J; bases unmatched to any gene: 3. Germline loops: CDR1 MNHEY, CDR2 SVGEGT. CDR3 length: 11 residues. Here the CDR3 reads CASLTSVEQFF. Here the CDR3 DNA reads TGTGCCAGCCTGACTAGCGTTGAGCAGTTCTTC.

This clonotype has a count of ten or more. For the CDR3, the DNA is TGTGCCAGCAGCGTTAGCGGGAGAAGCTACGAGCAGTACTTC. The encoded protein is CASSVSGRSYEQYF. The V and J genes are TRBV9 and TRBJ2-7, with 9 nucleotides matching TRBD2. The germline V gene has CDR1 SGDLS and CDR2 YYNGEE. The V segment lost 2 bases and the J segment 3 bases; nucleotides outside the gene matches: 3. The CDR3 consists of 14 residues.

Comment on this clonotype: A clone one base away is much larger, so this may be a read error. Here the CDR3 omits its conserved ending phenylalanine or tryptophan, so a read error is the likely source. This chain connects TRBV29-1 to TRBJ2-1; D possibly corresponds to TRBD2 (6 bases). V was clipped by 2 bases and J by 8 bases, with 22 bases between them. Germline assignment: CDR1 SQVTM and CDR2 ANQGSEA. There are 16 residues in the CDR3. The CDR3: CSVERRGVRREHEQFV. The CDR3 coding sequence is TGCAGCGTTGAAAGGAGGGGTGTTAGGAGGGAACATGAGCAGTTCGTC.

The chain joins TRBV28 to TRBJ1-5, with a possible D match to TRBD1 (6 bases). The CDR3 runs to 14 residues. The germline CDR1 and CDR2 sequences are MDHEN and SYDVKM. Deletions cut 5 bases from V and 7 bases from J, with 15 bases between. CDR3 nucleotide sequence: TGTGCCAGCAGTCCGGAGGGGGAGCAGCAGCCCCAGCATTTT. Encoded protein: CASSPEGEQQPQHF.

This clonotype was recorded many times. The V call is TRBV24-1, the J call TRBJ2-7; possible D gene TRBD1, 5 bases. Trimming left V 3 bases short and J 6 bases short, with 17 bases between. The CDR3 runs to 15 residues. The germline gives CDR1 KGHDR, CDR2 SFDVKD. CDR3 amino acids: CATSDPTADLAEQYF. CDR3 nucleotides: TGTGCCACCAGTGATCCGACAGCAGACCTTGCCGAGCAGTACTTC.

V and J are TRBV7-2 and TRBJ2-3; no firm D call. Germline lookup yields CDR1 SGHTA and CDR2 FQGNSA. The CDR3 loop spans 15 amino acids. With 5 bases removed from V and 2 bases from J, the gap between germline ends came to 14 bases. In nucleotides, the CDR3 is TGTGCCAGCAGCAAACAGCCTACTTACACAGATACGCAGTATTTT. Amino acids: CASSKQPTYTDTQYF.

This clonotype was detected only a few times. The rearrangement joins TRBV6-6 to TRBJ2-1, with D uncertain. Trimming left V 8 bases short and J 1 base short, with 6 bases between. Germline CDR1 MNHNY, CDR2 SVGAGI (reference sequence). There are 12 residues in the CDR3. The DNA of the CDR3 is TGTGCCAGCGGTAGGTCCTACAATGAGCAGTTCTTC. Translation gives CASGRSYNEQFF.

The gene calls are TRBV2 and TRBJ1-1, with TRBD1 matching 7 bases. CDR1 and CDR2 from the germline V gene are SNHLY and FYNNEI. With 7 bases clipped from V and 10 bases from J, the junction kept 15 bases outside the gene matches. This CDR3 spans 14 amino acids. CDR3 sequence (DNA): TGTGCCAGCAAGCCCGGACAGGTTAATTCAGGAGCTTTCTTT. This translates into CASKPGQVNSGAFF. The whole variable domain, remainder taken from reference TRBV2 and TRBJ1-1, is EPEVTQTPSHQVTQMGQEVILRCVPISNHLYFYWYRQILGQKVEFLVSFYNNEISEKSEIFDDQFSVERPDGSNFTLKIRSTKLEDSAMYFCASKPGQVNSGAFFGQGTRLTVV.

The chain joins TRBV6-5 to TRBJ1-5; D perhaps matches TRBD1 (5 bases). Trimming pared 6 bases from V and 4 bases from J, leaving 16 bases between. CDR1 is MNHEY, CDR2 SVGAGI, per germline. The CDR3 covers 15 residues. The CDR3 nucleotides read TGTGCCAGCAGGCCACCCGGGGCAGAGAATCAGCCCCAGCATTTT. This sequence encodes CASRPPGAENQPQHF.

The chain is built from TRBV7-9 and TRBJ2-7, with a weak D call TRBD2 (7 bases). Germline CDR1 reads SEHNR; CDR2 reads FQNEAQ (reference sequence). The CDR3 contains 15 residues. Trimming took off 5 bases at V and 0 bases at J, with 14 bases between the two ends. The CDR3 region has the DNA TGTGCCAGCAGCGGGGGGGCAGGGAGCTCCTACGAGCAGTACTTC. It translates to CASSGGAGSSYEQYF.

The gene calls are TRBV20-1 and TRBJ2-7; D call uncertain. This CDR3 spans 15 amino acids. Germline V gives CDR1 DFQATT, CDR2 SNEGSKA (reference sequence). The V end lost 0 bases, the J end lost 5 bases, and 17 bases lay between the germline ends. For the CDR3, the DNA is TGCAGTGCTAGAGATGAAATCAGGATCGGCCACGAGCAGTACTTC. It specifies CSARDEIRIGHEQYF.

Remarks on this clonotype: This may be a read error, as it is one base from a much larger clone. The chain joins TRBV7-2 to TRBJ2-5; D not certain. V was trimmed by 1 base and J by 5 bases, leaving 11 bases between them. This CDR3 comprises 14 residues. CDR1 SGHTA and CDR2 FQGNSA come from the germline V gene. CDR3 nucleotides: TGTGCCAGCAGCTTAGAGGCAGAATTGGAGACCCAGTACTTC. Translated: CASSLEAELETQYF.

V is TRBV5-6 and J is TRBJ2-1, with TRBD2 as a possible D gene (7 bases). Looked up from germline, CDR1 is SGHDT and CDR2 is YYEEEE. Trimming stripped 0 bases from V and 6 bases from J, with 13 bases between. This CDR3 contains 15 residues. The CDR3 protein is CASSLGGGDGNEQFF. The CDR3 coding sequence is TGTGCCAGCAGCTTGGGAGGGGGGGACGGCAATGAGCAGTTCTTC. The full variable domain, in which reference TRBV5-6 and TRBJ2-1 provide the parts outside the CDR3, is DAGVTQSPTHLIKTRGQQVTLRCSPKSGHDTVSWYQQALGQGPQFIFQYYEEEERQRGNFPDRFSGHQFPNYSSELNVNALLLGDSALYLCASSLGGGDGNEQFFGPGTRLTVL.

This clonotype was seen ten or more times. This chain connects TRBV4-3 to TRBJ2-1, with TRBD2 matching 8 bases. Per germline, CDR1 LGHNA and CDR2 YSLEER. V was pared by 2 bases and J by 7 bases, with 7 bases of the junction left unmatched. The CDR3 has 15 residues. CDR3 coding DNA: TGCGCCAGCAGCCAAAATCGGGGGGGAGGAAATGAGCAGTTCTTC. Its protein is CASSQNRGGGNEQFF.

This rearrangement joins TRBV7-9 to TRBJ2-2; 10 bases align to TRBD1. This CDR3 spans 12 amino acids. Germline lookup yields CDR1 SEHNR and CDR2 FQNEAQ (reference sequence). Written as DNA, the CDR3 is TGTACGGGGACAGGGGACACCGGGGAGCTGTTTTTT. It codes for CTGTGDTGELFF.

The chain combines TRBV24-1 with TRBJ2-1; TRBD1 aligns across 8 bases. Looked up from germline, CDR1 is KGHDR and CDR2 is SFDVKD. J lost 8 bases, V lost 5 bases, and 7 bases had no gene match. The CDR3 loop spans 14 amino acids. This chain's CDR3 is CATSGSDRGYEQFF. CDR3 nucleotide sequence: TGTGCCACCAGTGGTTCCGACAGGGGCTATGAGCAGTTCTTC.

The CDR3 DNA reads TGTGCCAGCAGCGTAAACAGGGGGGGCACCATATATTTT. Amino acids: CASSVNRGGTIYF. V and J are TRBV9 and TRBJ1-3, with 8 bases matching TRBD1. The CDR3 contains 13 residues. Per germline, CDR1 SGDLS and CDR2 YYNGEE. After removal of 1 base from V and 9 bases from J, the junction contained 3 bases not matched to a gene.

This sequence joins TRBV19 and TRBJ1-2; D is unclear. The CDR3 covers 15 residues. The germline CDR1 and CDR2 sequences are LNHDA and SQIVND (reference sequence). The V gene lost 5 bases and the J gene lost 0 bases, with 13 bases spanning the gap. CDR3 in DNA: TGTGCCAGTAGTCCCTCAGGATTGGCTAACTATGGCTACACCTTC. Its protein is CASSPSGLANYGYTF. Using reference TRBV19 and TRBJ1-2 for the parts outside the CDR3, the full variable domain is DGGITQSPKYLFRKEGQNVTLSCEQNLNHDAMYWYRQDPGQGLRLIYYSQIVNDFQKGDIAEGYSVSREKKESFPLTVTSAQKNPTAFYLCASSPSGLANYGYTFGSGTRLTVV.

At least ten counts were recorded for this clonotype. V usage is TRBV20-1 and J usage is TRBJ2-4; TRBD2 agrees at 7 bases. V dropped 5 bases and J dropped 1; count of bases not matched to a gene: 5. This CDR3 spans 14 amino acids. Looked up from germline, CDR1 is DFQATT and CDR2 is SNEGSKA (reference sequence). The CDR3 reads CSAGPGGAKNIQYF. For the CDR3, the DNA is TGCAGTGCTGGCCCCGGGGGGGCCAAAAACATTCAGTACTTC.

The table lists this clonotype with many counts. The chain carries TRBV5-5 and TRBJ2-7; D might be TRBD2 (6 bases). CDR1 and CDR2 (germline): SGHKS, YYEKEE (reference sequence). This CDR3 comprises 14 residues. V lost 1 base, J lost 6 bases, and 14 bases lay in between. The CDR3, as DNA: TGTGCCAGCAGCTTGCAAGGTGGGGGGTTCGAGCAGTACTTC. This translates into CASSLQGGGFEQYF.

In regard to this clonotype: At one end, the junction sequence differs from germline, possibly due to a read error. V usage is TRBV5-6 and J usage is TRBJ2-1, with 8 bases lining up with TRBD1. The CDR3 is 15 amino acids. The germline gives CDR1 SGHDT, CDR2 YYEEEE. CDR3 coding DNA: TGTGCCAGCAGCTTACCGGGACAGGCGGACAATGAGCAGTGCTTC. This translates into CASSLPGQADNEQCF.

The chain is built from TRBV25-1 and TRBJ2-2; D could derive from TRBD1 or TRBD2 (6 bases each). V lost 3 bases to trimming and J lost 5 bases, with 13 bases between them. The CDR3 totals 15 residues. Germline CDR1 reads MGHDK; CDR2 reads SYGVNS. In DNA form, the CDR3 reads TGTGCCAGCAGTGACCCGGGGGCGCGGACCGGGGAGCTGTTTTTT. It is translated as CASSDPGARTGELFF.

This clonotype appeared a few times. The chain combines TRBV9 with TRBJ1-4; 9 bases are shared with TRBD1. Germline CDR1 is SGDLS and CDR2 is YYNGEE. After removal of 4 bases from V and 7 bases from J, the junction contained 5 bases not matched to a gene. The CDR3 contains 14 residues. The CDR3 DNA follows: TGTGCCAGCAGCTATACAGGGGGCAGTGAAAAACTGTTTTTT. It specifies CASSYTGGSEKLFF.

This clonotype was counted between two and nine times. The gene calls are TRBV5-6 and TRBJ2-1; D gene uncertain. V was cut by 0 bases and J by 3 bases, with 10 bases left in between. The CDR3 spans 15 residues. Germline CDR1 reads SGHDT; CDR2 reads YYEEEE. In DNA form, the CDR3 reads TGTGCCAGCAGCTTGGTGGAACACTTCTACAATGAGCAGTTCTTC. Amino acid sequence: CASSLVEHFYNEQFF.

The chain links TRBV3-1 to TRBJ1-1; D perhaps matches TRBD1 (5 bases). The V gene's germline CDR1 is LGHDT and CDR2 YNNKEL (reference sequence). The V and J ends lost 4 bases and 3 bases respectively, with 15 bases between them. This CDR3 is 15 amino acids long. The CDR3 bases are TGTGCCAGCAGCCCGGCCGGGGGTTGGGACACTGAAGCTTTCTTT. Translating gives CASSPAGGWDTEAFF.